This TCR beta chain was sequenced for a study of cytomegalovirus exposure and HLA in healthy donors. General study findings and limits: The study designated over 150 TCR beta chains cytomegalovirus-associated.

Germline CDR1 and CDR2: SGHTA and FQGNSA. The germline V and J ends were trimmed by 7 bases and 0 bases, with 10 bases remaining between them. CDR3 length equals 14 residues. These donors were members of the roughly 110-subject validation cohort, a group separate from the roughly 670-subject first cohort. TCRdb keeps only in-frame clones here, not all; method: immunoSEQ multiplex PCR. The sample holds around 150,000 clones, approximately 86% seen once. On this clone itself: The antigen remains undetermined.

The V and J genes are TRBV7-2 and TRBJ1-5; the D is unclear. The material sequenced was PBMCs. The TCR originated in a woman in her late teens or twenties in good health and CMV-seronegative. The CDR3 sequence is CASTQVNSNQPQHF. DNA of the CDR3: TGTGCCAGCACCCAGGTGAATAGCAATCAGCCCCAGCATTTT.